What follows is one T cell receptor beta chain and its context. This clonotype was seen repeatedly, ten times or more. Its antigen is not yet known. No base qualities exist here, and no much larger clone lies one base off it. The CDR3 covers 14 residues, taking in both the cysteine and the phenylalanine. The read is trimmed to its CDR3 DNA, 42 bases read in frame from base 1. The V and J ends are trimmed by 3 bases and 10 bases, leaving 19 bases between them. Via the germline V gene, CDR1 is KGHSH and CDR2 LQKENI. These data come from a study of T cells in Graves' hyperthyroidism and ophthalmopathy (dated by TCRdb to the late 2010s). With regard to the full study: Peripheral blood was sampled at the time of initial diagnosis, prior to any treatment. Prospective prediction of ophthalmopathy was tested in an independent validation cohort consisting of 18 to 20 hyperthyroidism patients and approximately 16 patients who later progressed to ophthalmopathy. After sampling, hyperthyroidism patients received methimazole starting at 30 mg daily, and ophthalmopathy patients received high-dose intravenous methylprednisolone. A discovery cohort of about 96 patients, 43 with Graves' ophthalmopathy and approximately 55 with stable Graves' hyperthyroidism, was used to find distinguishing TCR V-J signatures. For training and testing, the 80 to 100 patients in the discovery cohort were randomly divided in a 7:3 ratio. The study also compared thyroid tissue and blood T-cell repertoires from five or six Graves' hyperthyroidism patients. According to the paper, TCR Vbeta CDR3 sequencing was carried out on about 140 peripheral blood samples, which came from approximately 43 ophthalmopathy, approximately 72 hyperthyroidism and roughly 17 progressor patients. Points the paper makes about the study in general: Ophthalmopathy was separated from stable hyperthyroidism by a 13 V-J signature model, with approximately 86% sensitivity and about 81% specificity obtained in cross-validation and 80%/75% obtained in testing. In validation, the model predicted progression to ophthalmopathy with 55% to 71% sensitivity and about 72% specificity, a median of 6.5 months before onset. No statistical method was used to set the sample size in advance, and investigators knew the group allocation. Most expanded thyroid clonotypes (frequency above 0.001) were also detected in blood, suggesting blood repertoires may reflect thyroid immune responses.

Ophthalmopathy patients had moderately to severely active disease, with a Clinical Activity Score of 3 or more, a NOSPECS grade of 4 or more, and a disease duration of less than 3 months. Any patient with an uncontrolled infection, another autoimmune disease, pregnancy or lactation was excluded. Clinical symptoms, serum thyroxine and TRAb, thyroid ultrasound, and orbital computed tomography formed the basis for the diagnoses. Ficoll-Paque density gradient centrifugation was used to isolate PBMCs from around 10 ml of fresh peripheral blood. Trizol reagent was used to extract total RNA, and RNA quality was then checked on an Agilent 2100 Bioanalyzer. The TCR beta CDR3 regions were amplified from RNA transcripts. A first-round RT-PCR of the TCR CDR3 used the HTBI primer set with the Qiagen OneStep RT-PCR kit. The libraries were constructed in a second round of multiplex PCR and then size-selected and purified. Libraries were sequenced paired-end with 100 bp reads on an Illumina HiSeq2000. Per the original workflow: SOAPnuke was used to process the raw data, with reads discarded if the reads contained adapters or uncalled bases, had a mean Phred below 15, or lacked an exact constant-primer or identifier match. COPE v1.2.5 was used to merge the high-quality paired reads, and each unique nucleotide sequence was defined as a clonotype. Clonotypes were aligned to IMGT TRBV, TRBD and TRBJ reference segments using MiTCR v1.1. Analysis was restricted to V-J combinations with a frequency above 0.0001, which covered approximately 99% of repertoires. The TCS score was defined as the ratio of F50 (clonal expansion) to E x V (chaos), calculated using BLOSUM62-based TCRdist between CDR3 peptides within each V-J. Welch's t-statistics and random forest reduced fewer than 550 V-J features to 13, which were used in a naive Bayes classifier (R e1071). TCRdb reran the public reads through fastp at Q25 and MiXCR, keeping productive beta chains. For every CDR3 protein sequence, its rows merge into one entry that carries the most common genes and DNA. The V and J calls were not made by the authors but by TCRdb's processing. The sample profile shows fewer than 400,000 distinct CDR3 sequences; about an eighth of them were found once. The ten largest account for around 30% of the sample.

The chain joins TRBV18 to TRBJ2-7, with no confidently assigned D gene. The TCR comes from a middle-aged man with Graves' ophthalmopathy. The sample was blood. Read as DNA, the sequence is TGTGCCAGCTCACCTTCACTTGGGGATACCGAACAGTACTTC. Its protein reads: CASSPSLGDTEQYF.